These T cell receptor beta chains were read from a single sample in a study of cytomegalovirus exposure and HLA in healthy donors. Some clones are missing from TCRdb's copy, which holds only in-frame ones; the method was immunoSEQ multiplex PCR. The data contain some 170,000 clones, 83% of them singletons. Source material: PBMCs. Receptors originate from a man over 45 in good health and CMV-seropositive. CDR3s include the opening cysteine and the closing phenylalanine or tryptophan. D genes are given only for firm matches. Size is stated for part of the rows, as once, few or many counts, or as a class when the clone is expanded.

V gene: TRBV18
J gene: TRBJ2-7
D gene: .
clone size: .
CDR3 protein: CASSPQSTQQYF
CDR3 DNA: TGTGCCAGCTCACCACAGTCCACTCAGCAGTACTTC

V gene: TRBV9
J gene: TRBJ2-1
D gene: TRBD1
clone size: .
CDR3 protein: CASSPQGQGGYNEQFF
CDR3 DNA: TGTGCCAGCAGCCCCCAGGGACAGGGGGGTTACAATGAGCAGTTCTTC

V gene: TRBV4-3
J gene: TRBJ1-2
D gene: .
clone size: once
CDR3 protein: CASSQDLGAGRYGYTF
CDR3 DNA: TGCGCCAGCAGCCAAGATCTGGGGGCAGGGCGTTATGGCTACACCTTC

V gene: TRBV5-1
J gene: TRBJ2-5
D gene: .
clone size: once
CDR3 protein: CASSTTPGETQYF
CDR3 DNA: TGCGCCAGCAGTACCACACCGGGAGAGACCCAGTACTTC

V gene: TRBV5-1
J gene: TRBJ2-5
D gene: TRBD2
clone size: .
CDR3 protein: CASSLGVAGDLQETQYF
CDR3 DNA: TGCGCCAGCAGCTTGGGAGTAGCGGGGGACCTACAAGAGACCCAGTACTTC

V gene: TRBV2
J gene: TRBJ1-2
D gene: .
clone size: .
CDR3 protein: CASNREPGGYTF
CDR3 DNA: TGTGCCAGCAACAGGGAGCCTGGAGGCTACACCTTC

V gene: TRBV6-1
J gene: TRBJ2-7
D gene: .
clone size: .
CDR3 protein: CASQTAYEQYF
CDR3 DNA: TGTGCCAGCCAGACAGCCTACGAGCAGTACTTC

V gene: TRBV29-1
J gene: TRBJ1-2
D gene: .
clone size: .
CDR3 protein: CSAGQSNYGYTF
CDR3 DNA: TGCAGCGCCGGACAGAGCAACTATGGCTACACCTTC

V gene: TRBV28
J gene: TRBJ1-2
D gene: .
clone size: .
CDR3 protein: CASSLGRGNYGYTF
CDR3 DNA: TGTGCCAGCAGTTTAGGCAGGGGAAACTATGGCTACACCTTC

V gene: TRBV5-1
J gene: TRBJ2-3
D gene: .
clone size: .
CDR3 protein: CASTPGTTTQYF
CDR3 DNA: TGCGCCAGCACCCCCGGGACAACGACGCAGTATTTT

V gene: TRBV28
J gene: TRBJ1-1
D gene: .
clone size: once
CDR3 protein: CASSLRVSFGAFF
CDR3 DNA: TGTGCCAGCAGCCTACGGGTCTCTTTTGGGGCTTTCTTT

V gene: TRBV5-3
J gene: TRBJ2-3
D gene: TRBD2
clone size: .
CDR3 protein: CARSLARITSGGLDTQYF
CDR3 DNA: TGTGCCAGAAGCTTGGCTCGTATCACTAGCGGGGGGTTAGATACGCAGTATTTT

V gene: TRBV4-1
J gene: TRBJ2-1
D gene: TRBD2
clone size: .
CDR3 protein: CASSQGQAGGLTYNEQFF
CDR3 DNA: TGCGCCAGCAGCCAAGGACAAGCGGGAGGACTTACTTACAATGAGCAGTTCTTC